This T cell receptor beta chain is from a study of Ad26.COV2.S vaccination and SARS-CoV-2 variants (dated by TCRdb to 2020 to 2023). Concerning the study at large: Donors in the vaccine arm were drawn from COV1001, a multicentre, randomized, double-blind, placebo-controlled phase I-IIa trial testing Ad26.COV2.S in healthy adults. Dosing of Ad26.COV2.S was intramuscular, at either 5x10^10 or 1x10^11 viral particles, delivered as one shot or as two shots spaced 56 days apart. Sequencing of the TCRbeta repertoire served to evaluate the specificity and breadth of SARS-CoV-2-reactive T cell receptors following Ad26.COV2.S vaccination. A total of around 32 samples were included in the TCR-sequenced set, comprising around 19 Ad26.COV2.S vaccine recipients, 5 placebo recipients and 8 SARS-CoV-2 convalescent individuals. Trial participants were randomized into five groups of five: low-dose or high-dose Ad26.COV2.S given once or twice, or placebo on both occasions. Blinding of investigators to trial group allocation was maintained during experiments and outcome assessment. The paper as a whole reports these results and caveats: Comparable non-spike TCR breadth was observed between vaccine and placebo recipients, consistent with only spike being contained in the vaccine. The study lacked the statistical power to compare responses across vaccine doses or regimens. After vaccination, spike-specific CD8+ and CD4+ T cell responses were reported to show substantial breadth. Compared with placebo recipients, Ad26.COV2.S recipients showed higher spike-specific TCR breadth (P = 0.0014). According to the authors, total T cell responses may have been underestimated by the TCR breadth and depth analyses.

The treatment or condition label for this specimen denotes: around 19 received Ad26.COV2.S at low or high dose, single or two shots; about 5 received placebo; per-sample allocation not given. For vaccine and placebo recipients, repertoires were sequenced using samples collected on day 63 after the first injection. Cohort 1b enrolled 20 to 30 adults aged 18-55 years at a single site in Boston, USA, between 29 July and 7 August 2020. Ad26.COV2.S was a replication-incompetent adenovirus type 26 vector expressing a prefusion-stabilized SARS-CoV-2 spike protein from the original Wuhan strain. The immunoSEQ Assay was used to sequence TCRbeta CDR3 regions. After extraction, genomic DNA underwent amplification by bias-controlled multiplex PCR, followed by high-throughput sequencing. The authors' analysis ran thus. To quantify the absolute abundance of each unique TCRbeta CDR3 region, sequences were collapsed and filtered. Usable DNA was measured by amplifying reference genes present in all nucleated cells, and TCRbeta template counts were normalized to that usable DNA to estimate T cell fraction. Repertoire TCRs were annotated as SARS-CoV-2-specific when V gene, CDR3 amino acid sequence and J gene were exactly matched to a known reactive TCR set. The reference SARS-CoV-2 TCR set came from MIRA and was filtered for enrichment in COVID-19-positive ImmuneCODE repertoires, removing public or cross-reactive TCRs. Drawing on the MIRA antigens, annotated TCRs were analysed further at the level of specific ORF or position within ORF. Depth was the summed frequency of annotated unique rearrangements, while breadth was defined as annotated unique rearrangements over total unique productive rearrangements. Two-sided Wilcoxon rank-sum tests were applied when comparing TCR breadth between groups. TCRdb's version of the immuneACCESS table is confined to in-frame rearrangements and falls short of the full clone set. An unresolved V gene accounts for under half of the shortfall where checked; the remainder is of unknown origin. That table supplies the V and J calls and clone size; D and trimming were determined from the DNA. The sample profile shows 350,000 to 400,000 clones; roughly nine tenths of them were found once. Roughly 3.2% of the sample belongs to the ten largest clones.

The cysteine opens and the phenylalanine closes a CDR3 of 16 amino acids. The only DNA kept is the CDR3, 48 bases in frame from the first base. V drops 4 bases and J drops 2 bases, leaving 16 bases in between. The germline V gene specifies SGHRS as CDR1 and YFSETQ as CDR2. To note about this clone: No cognate antigen has been identified for it. No base-level quality is on record; no much larger clone is a single base apart.

This TCR was sampled from a person between 18 and 65 years old who received the Ad26.COV2.S COVID-19 vaccine or a placebo. The rearrangement joined TRBV5-1 to TRBJ1-3; tentative D gene TRBD1, with 5 bases matching. The input for sequencing was peripheral blood, taken in a trial of Ad26.COV2.S vaccine versus placebo. The CDR3 protein sequence reads: CASSPGTSGAGNTIYF. The sequenced DNA: TGCGCCAGCAGCCCCGGGACTAGCGGAGCTGGAAACACCATATATTTT.